Presented here are 13 T cell receptor beta chains from one specimen sequenced in a study of control samples from healthy donors and cancer patients (dated by TCRdb to 2018 to 2021). Receptor amplification or capture employed the immunoSEQ multiplex PCR assay. What TCRdb holds here is the immuneACCESS table cut down to in-frame rearrangements. Part of the clones is not present; checked against another copy, under half of the missing clones reflect an unresolved V gene, and the others are unexplained. The sample table lists 150,000 or so clones, over 75% of them with a count of one. The ten biggest clones cover 2.5% of the sample. Sequenced: blood. These receptors originate from a man aged 40-55 years in good health.

In its sample, this clone was seen a few times. V and J are TRBV10-3 and TRBJ1-6; D gene uncertain. V lost 0 bases and J 6 bases, leaving 6 bases between the germline ends. The CDR3 contains 14 residues. Germline CDR1 reads ENHRY; CDR2 reads SYGVKD. This CDR3 reads CAISESMGNSPLHF. The CDR3 nucleotides are TGTGCCATCAGTGAGTCTATGGGTAATTCACCCCTCCACTTT.

The CDR3 spells CASSQVNGELFF. The CDR3, as DNA: TGTGCCAGCAGCCAGGTCAACGGGGAGCTGTTTTTT. The rearrangement uses TRBV3-1 (or the pseudogene TRBV3-2) and TRBJ2-2; D not certain. CDR3 length: 12 residues. Between the trimmed V and J ends, which lost 3 bases and 7 bases, there was a span of 6 bases. Looked up from germline, CDR1 is LGHDT and CDR2 is YNNKEL (reference sequence).

V gene TRBV6-5 combines with J gene TRBJ2-1; D possibly corresponds to TRBD1 (5 bases). CDR1 is MNHEY and CDR2 is SVGAGI in the germline V gene. The CDR3 has 16 amino acids. Trimming removed 0 bases at V and 0 bases at J, with 9 bases between. CDR3 amino acids: CASSYSVGRSYNEQFF. In DNA, the CDR3 is TGTGCCAGCAGTTACTCGGTGGGGCGCTCCTACAATGAGCAGTTCTTC.

V usage is TRBV12-3 or TRBV12-4 and J usage is TRBJ1-2; no reliable D call. V was trimmed by 1 base and J by 8 bases, leaving 11 bases between them. The CDR3 sequence is 13 residues long. The CDR3 region has the DNA TGTGCCAGCAGTTTAGAAGTTCTTAGGGGCTACACCTTC. Its translation: CASSLEVLRGYTF.

The rearrangement joins TRBV29-1 to TRBJ2-5; 10 nucleotides align to TRBD2. CDR1 SQVTM and CDR2 ANQGSEA come from the germline V gene. Trimming removed 2 bases from V and 7 bases from J; junction bases left unmatched: 7. The CDR3 extends over 14 amino acids. The CDR3 region is CSVERLAGVGTQYF. The CDR3 coding sequence is TGCAGCGTTGAAAGGCTAGCGGGGGTGGGGACCCAGTACTTC.

The gene calls are TRBV30 and TRBJ1-4, with TRBD1 matching 7 bases. The CDR3 length is 16 residues. Germline trimming cut 3 bases from V and 8 bases from J; bases unmatched to any gene: 15. Germline CDR1 is GTSNPN and CDR2 is SVGIG (reference sequence). The CDR3 DNA is TGTGCCTGGAGCGAACGAAGGACAGGTGGAGGGGAAAAACTGTTTTTT. It specifies CAWSERRTGGGEKLFF. Filled out from reference TRBV30 and TRBJ1-4, the complete variable domain reads SQTIHQWPATLVQPVGSPLSLECTVEGTSNPNLYWYRQAAGRGLQLLFYSVGIGQISSEVPQNLSASRPQDRQFILSSKKLLLSDSGFYLCAWSERRTGGGEKLFFGSGTQLSVL.

This chain uses TRBV9 with TRBJ2-7; D is perhaps TRBD1 or TRBD2 (5 bases each). The CDR3 sequence is 14 residues long. V gave up 0 bases and J gave up 4 bases, with 11 bases separating them. The germline V gene has CDR1 SGDLS and CDR2 YYNGEE. Here the CDR3 reads CASSVDLGRYEQYF. The CDR3 DNA is TGTGCCAGCAGCGTAGATCTGGGACGATACGAGCAGTACTTC.

The V and J genes are TRBV7-3 and TRBJ2-7; TRBD1 or TRBD2 may be the D gene (6 bases each). V lost 6 bases, J lost 4 bases, and 22 bases lay in between. CDR3 size: 16 residues. Looked up from germline, CDR1 is SGHTA and CDR2 is FQGTGA. CDR3 sequence: CASSLQGSDGGYEQYF. The CDR3 DNA is TGTGCCAGCAGTCTACAGGGATCCGACGGGGGATACGAGCAGTACTTC.

The V gene is TRBV3-1 (or the pseudogene TRBV3-2), the J gene TRBJ1-2; D unresolved. The V end lost 4 bases, the J end lost 2 bases, and 17 bases lay between the germline ends. CDR1 and CDR2 from the germline V gene are LGHDT and YNNKEL (reference sequence). The CDR3 consists of 16 residues. The CDR3 is CASSPNSVRSNYGYTF. The CDR3 DNA follows: TGTGCCAGCAGCCCTAATAGTGTTCGGTCCAACTATGGCTACACCTTC.

This sequence joins TRBV19 and TRBJ1-2; D is ambiguous. Germline lookup yields CDR1 LNHDA and CDR2 SQIVND (reference sequence). The CDR3 runs to 12 residues. V was pared by 5 bases and J by 4 bases, with 8 bases between. The CDR3 DNA is TGTGCCAGTAGTGGTACGTTCTATGGCTACACCTTC. Protein sequence: CASSGTFYGYTF.

The rearrangement uses TRBV5-4 and TRBJ2-2, with TRBD2 matching over 7 bases. V was clipped by 4 bases and J by 4 bases; unmatched bases: 19. The germline V gene encodes CDR1 SGHNT and CDR2 YYREEE (reference sequence). The CDR3 runs 19 residues. CDR3 protein: CASSNGIGAGVHFTGELFF. DNA of the CDR3: TGTGCCAGCAGCAATGGGATAGGTGCGGGGGTACATTTCACCGGGGAGCTGTTTTTT.

The chain links TRBV6-5 to TRBJ2-7; no definite D call. Between the trimmed V and J ends, which lost 5 bases and 3 bases, there was a span of 11 bases. The CDR3 is 13 residues long. Per the germline V gene, CDR1 is MNHEY and CDR2 is SVGAGI. The CDR3 protein is CASSPPPGYEQYF. CDR3 DNA: TGTGCCAGCAGTCCTCCCCCCGGCTACGAGCAGTACTTC.

This clone was counted only a few times. The genes are TRBV6-2 or TRBV6-3 and TRBJ2-5, with TRBD2 identical over 15 bases. V dropped 4 bases and J dropped 4; count of bases not matched to a gene: 1. This CDR3 region has 15 residues. Per germline, CDR1 MNHEY and CDR2 SVGEGT. The DNA for the CDR3 is TGTGCCAGCAGTTGGACTAGCGGGGGGGCAGAGACCCAGTACTTC. Translated: CASSWTSGGAETQYF.